These T cell receptor beta chains were read from a single sample in a study of radiation and T cells in renal cell carcinoma. Profiled with immunoSEQ multiplex PCR; TCRdb holds only in-frame clones, not every one. Of about 150,000 clones in the sample, approximately 88% were seen once. The sequenced sample was blood, obtained from a patient whose treatment included radiotherapy and nephrectomy. The receptors were sampled from a woman in her forties or fifties with renal cell carcinoma. CDR3s include the opening cysteine and the closing phenylalanine or tryptophan. The D gene is left open where the match is weak. Clone size, where shown, is once, few, many, or a class for clones that have expanded.

DNA: TGTGCCAGCAGCAAGGGACTAGCGGGGGGAAGCACAGATACGCAGTATTTT
CDR3: CASSKGLAGGSTDTQYF
size: .
length: 17
D: TRBD2
J: TRBJ2-3
V: TRBV11-3

DNA: TGTGCCAGCAGTTCCGGACAGGTTGGAAACACCATATATTTT
CDR3: CASSSGQVGNTIYF
size: .
length: 14
D: TRBD1
J: TRBJ1-3
V: TRBV6-5

DNA: TGTGCCAGCAGCCCCCCGCTGGACCGGGGCGGGGAGCTGTTTTTT
CDR3: CASSPPLDRGGELFF
size: .
length: 15
D: .
J: TRBJ2-2
V: TRBV21-1

DNA: TGTGCCAGCAGCCACCCGCGGGGGGGGAATACGCAGTATTTT
CDR3: CASSHPRGGNTQYF
size: .
length: 14
D: TRBD2
J: TRBJ2-3
V: TRBV14

DNA: TGTGCCAGCTTTGGGAAGCCCCAGCATTTT
CDR3: CASFGKPQHF
size: .
length: 10
D: .
J: TRBJ1-5
V: TRBV25-1

DNA: TGTGCCAGCAGAGCTGGCGGGGGGGCGGGCGAGCAGTTCTTC
CDR3: CASRAGGGAGEQFF
size: once
length: 14
D: TRBD2
J: TRBJ2-1
V: TRBV6-5

DNA: TGTGCCAGCTCACCAAAGGTCAGCGCTCACGAGCAGTACTTC
CDR3: CASSPKVSAHEQYF
size: few
length: 14
D: .
J: TRBJ2-7
V: TRBV18

DNA: TGTGCTAGCAGCCGAGGGGGGTCTGGGGCCAACGTCCTGACTTTC
CDR3: CASSRGGSGANVLTF
size: .
length: 15
D: .
J: TRBJ2-6
V: TRBV7-7

DNA: TGTGCCAGCAGCAAAAAGACCTTCCCCGACGAGCAGTACTTC
CDR3: CASSKKTFPDEQYF
size: .
length: 14
D: .
J: TRBJ2-7
V: TRBV21-1

DNA: TGTGCCAGCAGCTGGACAGGGGGTGGAGGCTACACCTTC
CDR3: CASSWTGGGGYTF
size: .
length: 13
D: TRBD1
J: TRBJ1-2
V: TRBV5-4

DNA: TGCAGCGCCCGGACAGGGGGCAGGTCCGGGGAGCTGTTTTTT
CDR3: CSARTGGRSGELFF
size: .
length: 14
D: TRBD1
J: TRBJ2-2
V: TRBV29-1

DNA: TGCGCCAGCAGCCACGGGACTAGCGGGGGGGCAGATACGCAGTATTTT
CDR3: CASSHGTSGGADTQYF
size: .
length: 16
D: TRBD2
J: TRBJ2-3
V: TRBV4-1

DNA: TGTGCCAGCAGCGGACAGTCCTACGAGCAGTACTTC
CDR3: CASSGQSYEQYF
size: .
length: 12
D: .
J: TRBJ2-7
V: TRBV2

DNA: TGTGCCATGCTGAACTTGGACAGGGGGCAAAACACCGGGGAGCTGTTTTTT
CDR3: CAMLNLDRGQNTGELFF
size: .
length: 17
D: .
J: TRBJ2-2
V: TRBV21-1

DNA: TGCAGCGTTGAAGGGGCGAGGGGCCCCTCTGAAGCTTTCTTT
CDR3: CSVEGARGPSEAFF
size: .
length: 14
D: .
J: TRBJ1-1
V: TRBV29-1

DNA: TGTGCCAGCAGCACCACGAGGACTGCCAAAAACATTCAGTACTTC
CDR3: CASSTTRTAKNIQYF
size: once
length: 15
D: .
J: TRBJ2-4
V: TRBV7-2

DNA: TGTGCCAGCAGCCCGGGGACATTCCTCTCTGGGGCCAACGTCCTGACTTTC
CDR3: CASSPGTFLSGANVLTF
size: .
length: 17
D: .
J: TRBJ2-6
V: TRBV4-2

DNA: TGTGCCAGCAGCCCGGACCTAGGGTACACCGGGGAGCTGTTTTTT
CDR3: CASSPDLGYTGELFF
size: .
length: 15
D: .
J: TRBJ2-2
V: TRBV5-5

DNA: TGTGCCAGCAGCTTGGACACATCCGAGCTTGGGGCCAACGTCCTGACTTTC
CDR3: CASSLDTSELGANVLTF
size: .
length: 17
D: .
J: TRBJ2-6
V: TRBV5-6

DNA: TGCGCCAGCAGCTTGGCCGGGGACGAGCAGTACTTC
CDR3: CASSLAGDEQYF
size: .
length: 12
D: .
J: TRBJ2-7
V: TRBV5-1

DNA: TGTGCCTGGAGGATAGGGGCAATGAACACTGAAGCTTTCTTT
CDR3: CAWRIGAMNTEAFF
size: few
length: 14
D: .
J: TRBJ1-1
V: TRBV30

DNA: TGTGCCAGCAGCACACAACTAGCGGGGGAAGGGAATGAGCAGTTCTTC
CDR3: CASSTQLAGEGNEQFF
size: .
length: 16
D: TRBD2
J: TRBJ2-1
V: TRBV9

DNA: TGTGCCAGTAGTCTCCTCACAGGGACAAATCAGCCCCAGCATTTT
CDR3: CASSLLTGTNQPQHF
size: once
length: 15
D: .
J: TRBJ1-5
V: TRBV19

DNA: TGTGCCAGCTCACGGACTAGCGGGGCGACAGATACGCAGTATTTT
CDR3: CASSRTSGATDTQYF
size: .
length: 15
D: TRBD2
J: TRBJ2-3
V: TRBV18

DNA: TGTGCCAGCTACTCCCTCCAGCAGGGAGTGATTGCCTACACCTTC
CDR3: CASYSLQQGVIAYTF
size: .
length: 15
D: .
J: TRBJ1-2
V: TRBV27

DNA: TGTGCCAGCAGCGGAAGACAGGGAGACGAGACCCAGTACTTC
CDR3: CASSGRQGDETQYF
size: .
length: 14
D: TRBD1
J: TRBJ2-5
V: TRBV13

DNA: TGTGCCTGGAGTGTGAAGACTAATGAAAAACTGTTTTTT
CDR3: CAWSVKTNEKLFF
size: .
length: 13
D: .
J: TRBJ1-4
V: TRBV30

DNA: TGTGCCAGCAGTTCACAACCCCGGGGGGGCGATGAGACCCAGTACTTC
CDR3: CASSSQPRGGDETQYF
size: .
length: 16
D: TRBD2
J: TRBJ2-5
V: TRBV2

DNA: TGTGCCAGCAGTTCCGGGACAGGGGGGTTTTTAAACACCATATATTTT
CDR3: CASSSGTGGFLNTIYF
size: .
length: 16
D: TRBD1
J: TRBJ1-3
V: TRBV6-6

DNA: TGTGCCACCTCAACCGGGACACTTAGCACAGATACGCAGTATTTT
CDR3: CATSTGTLSTDTQYF
size: .
length: 15
D: .
J: TRBJ2-3
V: TRBV30

DNA: TGTGCCGGCAGCATTGACAGGGGAAACTACGAGCAGTACTTC
CDR3: CAGSIDRGNYEQYF
size: .
length: 14
D: TRBD1
J: TRBJ2-7
V: TRBV5-4

DNA: TGTGCCAGCAGCTTAGGTGCGGGGGTGATCACAGATACGCAGTATTTT
CDR3: CASSLGAGVITDTQYF
size: .
length: 16
D: TRBD2
J: TRBJ2-3
V: TRBV7-2

DNA: TGCAGCGTAGACTTTGGTGGACTCTCCTACGAGCAGTACTTC
CDR3: CSVDFGGLSYEQYF
size: .
length: 14
D: .
J: TRBJ2-7
V: TRBV29-1

DNA: TGTGCCAGCAGGACCGGGGGTATGACCCAGTACTTC
CDR3: CASRTGGMTQYF
size: .
length: 12
D: .
J: TRBJ2-5
V: TRBV2

DNA: TGTGCCAGCAATGACGGGACAGGGGCCACCGCCTACGAGCAGTACTTC
CDR3: CASNDGTGATAYEQYF
size: .
length: 16
D: TRBD1
J: TRBJ2-7
V: TRBV10-3

DNA: TGTGCCAGCAGCGACTCGACAGGGGCGAATGAAGCTTTCTTT
CDR3: CASSDSTGANEAFF
size: .
length: 14
D: TRBD1
J: TRBJ1-1
V: TRBV9

DNA: TGTGCCAGCAGTCATCAGGGTGCCACTGAAGCTTTCTTT
CDR3: CASSHQGATEAFF
size: few
length: 13
D: .
J: TRBJ1-1
V: TRBV6-5

DNA: TGCGCCAGCAGCTTGGTTGGGGGCGCGGATGAAAAACTGTTTTTT
CDR3: CASSLVGGADEKLFF
size: .
length: 15
D: .
J: TRBJ1-4
V: TRBV5-1

DNA: TGTGCCAGCACTACCGGATGGGGCACCGGGGAGCTGTTTTTT
CDR3: CASTTGWGTGELFF
size: .
length: 14
D: .
J: TRBJ2-2
V: TRBV9

DNA: TGTGCCAGCAGCGTAGCGGGTACTAGCGGGTTTCAAGAGACCCAGTACTTC
CDR3: CASSVAGTSGFQETQYF
size: .
length: 17
D: TRBD2
J: TRBJ2-5
V: TRBV9

DNA: TGTGCCAGCTCACCCGGACAGGGGCCCTACGAGCAGTACTTC
CDR3: CASSPGQGPYEQYF
size: .
length: 14
D: TRBD1
J: TRBJ2-7
V: TRBV18

DNA: TGTGCCAGCAGCTTAGGACAGGGCAGTGCTTACGAGCAGTACTTC
CDR3: CASSLGQGSAYEQYF
size: .
length: 15
D: TRBD1
J: TRBJ2-7
V: TRBV7-8

DNA: TGTGCCAGCAGAAGGGGAGGAAACAGGGAGCAGTTCTTC
CDR3: CASRRGGNREQFF
size: .
length: 13
D: .
J: TRBJ2-1
V: TRBV6-5

DNA: TGTGCCACAAGGGACTCAAGGAACACCGGGGAGCTGTTTTTT
CDR3: CATRDSRNTGELFF
size: .
length: 14
D: .
J: TRBJ2-2
V: TRBV6-6

DNA: TGCGCCAGCAGCTTGGCACTGCGGAGCTCTGGGGCCAACGTCCTGACTTTC
CDR3: CASSLALRSSGANVLTF
size: .
length: 17
D: .
J: TRBJ2-6
V: TRBV5-1

DNA: TGTGCCAGCAGCTTAGAAGACAGGGACGCCTACGAGCAGTACTTC
CDR3: CASSLEDRDAYEQYF
size: .
length: 15
D: TRBD1
J: TRBJ2-7
V: TRBV11-2

DNA: TGTGCCAGTACCACGTCGGGGGCCCCCTCTCCCTACGAGCAGTACTTC
CDR3: CASTTSGAPSPYEQYF
size: .
length: 16
D: .
J: TRBJ2-7
V: TRBV19